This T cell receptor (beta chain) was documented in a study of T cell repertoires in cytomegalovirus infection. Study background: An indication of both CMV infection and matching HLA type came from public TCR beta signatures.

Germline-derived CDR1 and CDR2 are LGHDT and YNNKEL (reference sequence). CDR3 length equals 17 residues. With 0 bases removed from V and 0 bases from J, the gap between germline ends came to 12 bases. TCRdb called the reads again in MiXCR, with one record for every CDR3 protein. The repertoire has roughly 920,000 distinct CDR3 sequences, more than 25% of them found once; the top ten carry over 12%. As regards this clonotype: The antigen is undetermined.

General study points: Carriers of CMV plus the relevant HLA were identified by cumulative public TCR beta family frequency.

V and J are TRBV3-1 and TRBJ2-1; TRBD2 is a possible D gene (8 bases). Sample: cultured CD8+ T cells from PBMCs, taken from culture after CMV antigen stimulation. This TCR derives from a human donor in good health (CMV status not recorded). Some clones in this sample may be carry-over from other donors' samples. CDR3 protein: CASSQDGGDSSYNEQFF. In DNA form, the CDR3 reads TGTGCCAGCAGCCAAGACGGGGGGGACAGCTCCTACAATGAGCAGTTCTTC.